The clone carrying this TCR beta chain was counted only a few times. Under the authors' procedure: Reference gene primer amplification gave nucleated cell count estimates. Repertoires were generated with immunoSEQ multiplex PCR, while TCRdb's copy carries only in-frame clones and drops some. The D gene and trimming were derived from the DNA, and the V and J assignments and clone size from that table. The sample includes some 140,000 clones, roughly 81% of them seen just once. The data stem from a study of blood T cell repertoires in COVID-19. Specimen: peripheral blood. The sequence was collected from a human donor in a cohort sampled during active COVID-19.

This CDR3 is CASSRVGGGANTQYF. The DNA of the CDR3 is TGTGCCAGCAGCCGTGTGGGCGGGGGGGCGAATACGCAGTATTTT. J is TRBJ2-3 and V is TRBV13; 9 bases are shared with TRBD2. V lost 5 bases and J lost 7; bases outside the gene matches: 10. The CDR3 totals 15 residues. Germline CDR1 reads PRHDT; CDR2 reads FYEKMQ (reference sequence).